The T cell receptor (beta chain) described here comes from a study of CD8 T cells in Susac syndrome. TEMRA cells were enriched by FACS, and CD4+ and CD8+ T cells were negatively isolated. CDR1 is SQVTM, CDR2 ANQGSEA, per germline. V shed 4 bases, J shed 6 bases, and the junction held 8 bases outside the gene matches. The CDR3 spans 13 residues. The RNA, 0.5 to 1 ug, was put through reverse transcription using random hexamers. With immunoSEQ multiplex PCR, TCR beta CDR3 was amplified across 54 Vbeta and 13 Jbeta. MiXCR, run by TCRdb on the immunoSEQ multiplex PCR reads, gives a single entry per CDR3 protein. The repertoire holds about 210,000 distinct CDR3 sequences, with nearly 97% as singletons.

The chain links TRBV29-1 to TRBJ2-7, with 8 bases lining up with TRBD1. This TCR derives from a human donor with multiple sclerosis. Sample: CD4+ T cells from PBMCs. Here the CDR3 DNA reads TGCAGCGTTGGGCCGCAGGGGGCTCGCGAGCAGTACTTC. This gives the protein CSVGPQGAREQYF.